This T cell receptor beta chain derives from a study of T cells in Graves' hyperthyroidism and ophthalmopathy. Broader study findings: Ophthalmopathy onset followed model prediction by a median about seven months. Ophthalmopathy was distinguished from stable hyperthyroidism by 13 V-J signatures.

CDR3 length: 16 amino acids. The V gene end was trimmed by 7 bases and the J gene end by 3 bases; junction bases not matched to a gene: 11. The germline V gene has CDR1 MNHEY and CDR2 SMNVEV (reference sequence). What was amplified from RNA transcripts were TCR beta CDR3 regions. Initially, a first-round RT-PCR of the TCR CDR3 employed the HTBI primer set. TCRdb re-called the multiplex PCR reads through MiXCR, storing one row per CDR3 protein. The table has about 560,000 distinct CDR3 sequences, approximately 16% seen once. Diagnoses used clinical symptoms, serum thyroxine and TRAb, thyroid ultrasound and orbital computed tomography. This clonotype was counted a few times. Its antigen is not known.

The V call is TRBV27, the J call TRBJ2-7; 11 nucleotides match TRBD2. This clonotype was sampled from a woman aged 18-29 years with Graves' hyperthyroidism. Sequencing was carried out using blood. This chain's CDR3 is CASKHLTSGGGYEQYF. The CDR3 bases are TGTGCCAGCAAACACCTTACTAGCGGGGGCGGCTACGAGCAGTACTTC.